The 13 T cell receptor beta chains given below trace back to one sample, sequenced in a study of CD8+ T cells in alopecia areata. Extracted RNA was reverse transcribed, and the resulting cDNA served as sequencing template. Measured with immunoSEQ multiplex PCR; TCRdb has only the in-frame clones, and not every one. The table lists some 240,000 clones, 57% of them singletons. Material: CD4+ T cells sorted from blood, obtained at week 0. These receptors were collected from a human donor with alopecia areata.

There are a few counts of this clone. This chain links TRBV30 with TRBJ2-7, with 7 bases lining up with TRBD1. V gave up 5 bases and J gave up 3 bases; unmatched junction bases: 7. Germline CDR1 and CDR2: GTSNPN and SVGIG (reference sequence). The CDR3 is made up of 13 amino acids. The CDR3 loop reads CAWSQGPFYEQYF. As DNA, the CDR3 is TGTGCCTGGTCACAGGGGCCCTTCTACGAGCAGTACTTC. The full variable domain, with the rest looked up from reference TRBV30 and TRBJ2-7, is SQTIHQWPATLVQPVGSPLSLECTVEGTSNPNLYWYRQAAGRGLQLLFYSVGIGQISSEVPQNLSASRPQDRQFILSSKKLLLSDSGFYLCAWSQGPFYEQYFGPGTRLTVT.

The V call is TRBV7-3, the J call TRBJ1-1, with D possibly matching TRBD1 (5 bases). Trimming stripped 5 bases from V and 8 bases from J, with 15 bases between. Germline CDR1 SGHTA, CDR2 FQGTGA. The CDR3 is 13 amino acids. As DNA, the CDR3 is TGTGCCAGCAGCACCCGGGACGGCGCCGAAGCTTTCTTT. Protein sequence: CASSTRDGAEAFF.

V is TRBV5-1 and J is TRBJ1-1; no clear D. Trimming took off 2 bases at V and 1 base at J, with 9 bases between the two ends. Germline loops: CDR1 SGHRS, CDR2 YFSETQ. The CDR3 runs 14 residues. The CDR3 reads CASSFGRTNTEAFF. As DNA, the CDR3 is TGCGCCAGCAGCTTCGGCAGGACGAACACTGAAGCTTTCTTT.

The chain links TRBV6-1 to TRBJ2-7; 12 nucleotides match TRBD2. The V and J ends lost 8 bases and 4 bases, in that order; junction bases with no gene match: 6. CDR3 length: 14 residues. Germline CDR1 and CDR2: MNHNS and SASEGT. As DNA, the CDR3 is TGTGCCAGCGGACTAGCGGGATCTACTTACGAGCAGTACTTC. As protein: CASGLAGSTYEQYF.

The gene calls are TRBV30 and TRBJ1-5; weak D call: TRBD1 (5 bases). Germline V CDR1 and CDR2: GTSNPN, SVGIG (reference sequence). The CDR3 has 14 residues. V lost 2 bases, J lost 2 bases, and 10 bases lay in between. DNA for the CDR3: TGTGCCTGGAGTATGACAGCTGGCAATCAGCCCCAGCATTTT. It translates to CAWSMTAGNQPQHF.

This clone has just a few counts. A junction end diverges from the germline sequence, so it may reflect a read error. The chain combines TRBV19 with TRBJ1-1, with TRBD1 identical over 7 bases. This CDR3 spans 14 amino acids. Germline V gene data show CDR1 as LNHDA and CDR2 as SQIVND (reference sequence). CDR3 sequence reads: CASTPTGRNPEAFF. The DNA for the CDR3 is TGTGCCAGTACCCCGACAGGGAGGAACCCTGAAGCTTTCTTT. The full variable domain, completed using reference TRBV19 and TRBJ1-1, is DGGITQSPKYLFRKEGQNVTLSCEQNLNHDAMYWYRQDPGQGLRLIYYSQIVNDFQKGDIAEGYSVSREKKESFPLTVTSAQKNPTAFYLCASTPTGRNPEAFFGQGTRLTVV.

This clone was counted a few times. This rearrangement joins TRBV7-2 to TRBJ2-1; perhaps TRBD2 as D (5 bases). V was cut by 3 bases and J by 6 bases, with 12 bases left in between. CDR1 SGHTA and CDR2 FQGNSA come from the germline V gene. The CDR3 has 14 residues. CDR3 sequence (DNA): TGTGCCAGCAGCTTCACGGGCGGGCTCAATGAGCAGTTCTTC. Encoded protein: CASSFTGGLNEQFF.

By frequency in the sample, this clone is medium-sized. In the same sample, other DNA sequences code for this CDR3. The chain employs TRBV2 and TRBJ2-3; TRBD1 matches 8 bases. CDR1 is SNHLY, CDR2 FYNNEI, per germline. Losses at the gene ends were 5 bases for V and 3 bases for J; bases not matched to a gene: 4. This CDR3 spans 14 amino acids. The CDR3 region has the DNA TGTGCCAGCAGTCGGACAGGGCTGACAGATACGCAGTATTTT. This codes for CASSRTGLTDTQYF.

The CDR3 DNA is TGTGCCAGCAGCCAAGATCGAGGCAGGTCTAACTATGGCTACACCTTC. Protein product: CASSQDRGRSNYGYTF. The chain carries TRBV4-2 and TRBJ1-2; D uncertain. Trimming cost V 0 bases and J 0 bases, with 11 bases left between them. The length of the CDR3 is 16 residues. Looked up from germline, CDR1 is LGHNA and CDR2 is YNFKEQ.

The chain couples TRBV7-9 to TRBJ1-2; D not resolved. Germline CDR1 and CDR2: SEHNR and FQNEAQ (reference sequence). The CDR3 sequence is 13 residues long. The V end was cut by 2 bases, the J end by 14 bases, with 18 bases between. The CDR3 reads CASSLSRERTWTF. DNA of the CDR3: TGTGCCAGCAGCTTATCCCGGGAGCGAACGTGGACCTTC.

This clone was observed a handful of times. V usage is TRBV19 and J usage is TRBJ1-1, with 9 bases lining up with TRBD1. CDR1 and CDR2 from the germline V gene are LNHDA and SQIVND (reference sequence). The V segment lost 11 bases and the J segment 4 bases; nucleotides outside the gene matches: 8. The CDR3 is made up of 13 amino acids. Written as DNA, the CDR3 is TGTGCCGGATCACAGGGGGCCGGCACTGAAGCTTTCTTT. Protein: CAGSQGAGTEAFF.

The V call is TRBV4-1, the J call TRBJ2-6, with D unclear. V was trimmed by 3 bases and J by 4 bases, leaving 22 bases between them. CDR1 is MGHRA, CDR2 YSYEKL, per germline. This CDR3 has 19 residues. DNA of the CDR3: TGCGCCAGCAGCCAGGTCGGAAGGTTGCGGCAGGCGGGGGCCAACGTCCTGACTTTC. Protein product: CASSQVGRLRQAGANVLTF.

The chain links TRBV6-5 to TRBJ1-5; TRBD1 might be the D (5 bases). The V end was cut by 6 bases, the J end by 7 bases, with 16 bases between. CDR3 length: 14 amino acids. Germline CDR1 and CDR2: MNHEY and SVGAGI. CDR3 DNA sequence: TGTGCCAGCAGATCCGAGGGTACAGGCCAGCCCCAGCATTTT. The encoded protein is CASRSEGTGQPQHF.